This TCR beta chain stems from a study of cytomegalovirus exposure and HLA in healthy donors. A remark on this clone: What it binds is not known.

It was with 60 Vbeta and 13 Jbeta primers that the PCR ran. This table comes from immunoSEQ multiplex PCR, and its TCRdb copy is limited to in-frame clones, with some not included. This table holds approximately 160,000 clones, about 79% found once. The CDR3 is made up of 16 amino acids. V was clipped by 8 bases and J by 4 bases, with 26 bases between them. The germline V gene has CDR1 SQVTM and CDR2 ANQGSEA. Study-level results: Being productive about 87% or about 30% of the time was typical of most TCR beta V segments in an earlier analysis. In a later analysis, common viral pathogens appeared linked to several of the most significant clusters.

Sequenced: PBMCs. The TCR originated in a male donor in good health and CMV-seronegative. The J gene is TRBJ1-1, the V gene TRBV29-1; tentative D call: TRBD1 (5 bases). The CDR3 DNA sequence: TGCAGCACCCTCCTTGGCAGGGAGGTGGATGGCACTGAAGCTTTCTTT. Protein: CSTLLGREVDGTEAFF.